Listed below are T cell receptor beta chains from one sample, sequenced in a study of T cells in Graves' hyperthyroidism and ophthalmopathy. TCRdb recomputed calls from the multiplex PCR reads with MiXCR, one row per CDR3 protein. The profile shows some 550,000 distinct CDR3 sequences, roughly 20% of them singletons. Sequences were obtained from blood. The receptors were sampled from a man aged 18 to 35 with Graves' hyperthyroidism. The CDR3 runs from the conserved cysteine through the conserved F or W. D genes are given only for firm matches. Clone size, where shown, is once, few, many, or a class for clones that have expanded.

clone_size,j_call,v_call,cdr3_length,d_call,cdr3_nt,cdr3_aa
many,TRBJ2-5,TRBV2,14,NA,TGTGCCAGCAGTGACACGTTGCCTCAAGAGACCCAGTACTTC,CASSDTLPQETQYF
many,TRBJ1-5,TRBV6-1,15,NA,TGTGCCAGCAACTCCGGGCCTCCAAGGCTTCAGCCCCAGCATTTT,CASNSGPPRLQPQHF
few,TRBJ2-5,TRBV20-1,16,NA,TGCAGTGCTAGAGATCCCGTCGGGGGGCCCCCAGAGACCCAGTACTTC,CSARDPVGGPPETQYF
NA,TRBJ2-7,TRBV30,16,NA,TGTGCCTGGTCCAGGTGGGGGGCGAAATTCTCCTACGAGCAGTACTTC,CAWSRWGAKFSYEQYF
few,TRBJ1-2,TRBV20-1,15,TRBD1,TGCAGTGCCGACCCCCCAGGGGGCATAGTCTATGGCTACACCTTC,CSADPPGGIVYGYTF
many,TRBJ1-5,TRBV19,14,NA,TGTGCCAGTAGTCGAGGACAGTCAGGCCAGCCCCAGCATTTT,CASSRGQSGQPQHF
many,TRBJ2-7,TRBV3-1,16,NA,TGTGCCAGCAGCCAAGGGCGCTTTGCCTTTATTAACGAGCGGTACTTC,CASSQGRFAFINERYF
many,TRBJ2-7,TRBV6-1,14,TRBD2,TGTGCCAGCATCACAGCGGGGGGGACGTACGAGCAGTACTTC,CASITAGGTYEQYF
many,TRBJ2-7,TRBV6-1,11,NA,TGTGCCACGAGGGGGGAATACGAGCAGTACTTC,CATRGEYEQYF
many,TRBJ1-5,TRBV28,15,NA,TGTGCCAGCAGTTTACGCGGACGGGGGAATCAGCCCCAGCATTTT,CASSLRGRGNQPQHF
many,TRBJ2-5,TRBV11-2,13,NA,TGTGCCAGTAAAAACAGGGAGTGGGAGACCCAGTACTTC,CASKNREWETQYF
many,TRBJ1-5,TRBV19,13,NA,TGTGCCAGTAGTATAGATCGACCTCAGCCCCAGCATTTT,CASSIDRPQPQHF
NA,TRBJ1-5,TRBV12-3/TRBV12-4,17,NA,TGTGCCAGCAGTTTCGACGAGACAGGTGAAATGAATCAGCCCCAGCATTTT,CASSFDETGEMNQPQHF
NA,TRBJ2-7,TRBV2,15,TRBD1,TGTGCCAGCAGTGAAGGTCAGGGACAGATCTACGAGCAGTACTTC,CASSEGQGQIYEQYF
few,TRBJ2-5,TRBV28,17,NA,TGTGCCAGCAGTTTAGGTGACAGAACAACCCACCAAGAGACCCAGTACTTC,CASSLGDRTTHQETQYF
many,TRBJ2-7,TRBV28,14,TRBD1,TGTGCCAGCAGCACCGGGACAGGGGGGTACGAGCAGTACTTC,CASSTGTGGYEQYF
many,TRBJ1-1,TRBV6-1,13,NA,TGTGCCAGCAGTGATTGGAGTAGGACTGAAGCTTTCTTT,CASSDWSRTEAFF
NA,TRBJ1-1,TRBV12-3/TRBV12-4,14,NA,TGTGCCAGCAGCTCCAGGGGTGTTGGGACTGAAGCTTTCTTT,CASSSRGVGTEAFF
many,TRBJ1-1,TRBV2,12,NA,TGTGCCAGCCCGGGCAGGAACACTGAAGCTTTCTTT,CASPGRNTEAFF
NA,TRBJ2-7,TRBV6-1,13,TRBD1,TGTGCCAGTCAGGGGACAGGGCTCTACGAGCAGTACTTC,CASQGTGLYEQYF
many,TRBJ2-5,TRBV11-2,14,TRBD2,TGTGCCAGCAGCCAGGGACTAGCGAGGGAGACCCAGTACTTC,CASSQGLARETQYF
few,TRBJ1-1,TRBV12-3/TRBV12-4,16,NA,TGTGCCAGCAGCCTCAACGGGCACGGAACCAACACTGAAGCTTTCTTT,CASSLNGHGTNTEAFF
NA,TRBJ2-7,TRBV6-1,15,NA,TGTGCCAGCAGTGTCTTGGACGGTCGCTCCTACGAGCAGTACTTC,CASSVLDGRSYEQYF
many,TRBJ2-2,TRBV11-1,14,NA,TGTGCCAGCAGCTTACAGGGCAGGGTCGGGGAGCTGTTTTTT,CASSLQGRVGELFF
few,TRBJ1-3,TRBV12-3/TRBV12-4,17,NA,TGTGCCAGCAGCCTAACCCCCTTGACAGAGTCTGGAAACACCATATATTTT,CASSLTPLTESGNTIYF
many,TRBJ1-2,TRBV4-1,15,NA,TGCGCCAGCAGCCTGAGGCAGGGATCGGATAACGGCTACACCTTC,CASSLRQGSDNGYTF
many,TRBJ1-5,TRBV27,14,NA,TGTGCCAGCAGTGGGGGGACGCGAGGTCAGCCCCAGCATTTT,CASSGGTRGQPQHF
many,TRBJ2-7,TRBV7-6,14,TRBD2,TGTGCCAGCAGACCTAGCGGGGACTCCTACGAGCAGTACTTC,CASRPSGDSYEQYF
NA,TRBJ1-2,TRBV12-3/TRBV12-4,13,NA,TGTGCCAGCATTCTAGGAGGAGCCTATGGCTACACCTTC,CASILGGAYGYTF
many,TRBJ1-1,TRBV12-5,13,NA,TGTGCTAGTGGTTTGTTTGGATCCGCCGGAGCTTTCTTT,CASGLFGSAGAFF
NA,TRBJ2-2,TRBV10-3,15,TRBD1,TGTGCCATCAGTGATGGACAGGGGGCGGCCGGGGAGCTGTTTTTT,CAISDGQGAAGELFF
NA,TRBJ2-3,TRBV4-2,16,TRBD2,TGTGCCAGCAGCCAAGAGGGGGGGGACGACACAGATACGCAGTATTTT,CASSQEGGDDTDTQYF
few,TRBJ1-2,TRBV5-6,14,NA,TGTGCCAGCAGCAAAGGAAGGAGGGGCCCACGAAACACCTTC,CASSKGRRGPRNTF
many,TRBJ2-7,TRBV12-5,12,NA,TGTGCTAGTGGTTTGGTAAGAGGCGAGCAGTACTTC,CASGLVRGEQYF
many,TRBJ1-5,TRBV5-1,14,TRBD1,TGCGCCAGCAGCTTGGGGGGACAGGGGATGCCCCAGCATTTT,CASSLGGQGMPQHF
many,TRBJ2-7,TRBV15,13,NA,TGTGCCACCAGCAAAGAGGGGTTCTACGAGCAGTACTTC,CATSKEGFYEQYF
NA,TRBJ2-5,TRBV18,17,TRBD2,TGTGCCAGCTCCCCAGACCCCGTTCTAGCGGGGATGGAGACCCAGTACTTC,CASSPDPVLAGMETQYF
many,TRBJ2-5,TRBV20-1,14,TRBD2,TGCAGTGCTAGTTTGGCTAGCGGGAGAGAGGCCCAGTACTTC,CSASLASGREAQYF
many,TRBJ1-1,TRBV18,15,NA,TGTGCCAGCTCACCACCGAATAGGGGGGGCGAAGAAGCTTTCTTT,CASSPPNRGGEEAFF
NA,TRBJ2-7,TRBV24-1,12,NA,TGTGCCACCGACAGCGATTCTGGCGAGCAGTACTTC,CATDSDSGEQYF
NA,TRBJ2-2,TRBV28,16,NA,TGTGCCAGCAGTTTGTTGAACAGAGCGAACACCGGGGAGCTGTTTTTT,CASSLLNRANTGELFF
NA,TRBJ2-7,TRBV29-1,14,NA,TGCAGCGTTGAAGATGCCAGGGAATCCTACGAGCAGTACTTC,CSVEDARESYEQYF
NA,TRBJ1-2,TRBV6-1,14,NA,TGTGCCAGCAGTGAACAAATCCAGGGCTATGGCTACACCTTC,CASSEQIQGYGYTF
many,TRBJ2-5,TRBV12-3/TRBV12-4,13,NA,TGTGCCAGTAGGAGGTCCGGGCAAGAGACCCAGTACTTC,CASRRSGQETQYF
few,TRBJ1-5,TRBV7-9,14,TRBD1,TGTGCCAGCAGCCAAGGACAGGTAGATCAGCCCCAGCATTTT,CASSQGQVDQPQHF
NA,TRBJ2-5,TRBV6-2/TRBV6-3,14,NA,TGTGCCAGCAGTCGACAGGTGAGTGGAGAGACCCAGTACTTC,CASSRQVSGETQYF